These T cell receptor beta chains were read from a single sample in a study of blood T cell repertoires in COVID-19. Clones were sequenced by immunoSEQ multiplex PCR, and TCRdb holds only the in-frame ones, with some missing. This sample carries approximately 400,000 clones, about 87% of them seen once, and the ten largest clones take under 1.5%. The sequenced sample was PBMCs or T cells enriched from blood (not recorded which). These receptors were obtained from a man aged 25 to 45 who had recovered from COVID-19. CDR3s include the opening cysteine and the closing phenylalanine or tryptophan. D genes are given only for firm matches. The listing skips clone size in some rows; elsewhere it reads once, few, many or a size class.

V gene	D gene	J gene	clone size	CDR3 protein	CDR3 DNA
TRBV6-6	TRBD1	TRBJ1-6	.	CASSGTGGNSPLHF	TGTGCCAGCAGTGGGACAGGGGGAAATTCACCCCTCCACTTT
TRBV24-1	.	TRBJ2-1	few	CATSDSREGSDEQFF	TGTGCCACCAGTGATAGCCGGGAAGGAAGCGATGAGCAGTTCTTC
TRBV6-5	.	TRBJ2-1	few	CASRPRERWENEQFF	TGTGCCAGCAGACCCCGAGAACGCTGGGAGAATGAGCAGTTCTTC
TRBV19	TRBD1	TRBJ1-1	.	CASSITGGGMNTEAFF	TGTGCCAGTAGTATCACAGGGGGCGGCATGAACACTGAAGCTTTCTTT
TRBV19	TRBD1	TRBJ1-4	.	CASRDRTNEKLFF	TGTGCCAGTCGGGACAGAACTAATGAAAAACTGTTTTTT
TRBV2	.	TRBJ1-1	few	CARTGSMNTEAFF	TGTGCCAGAACAGGGTCTATGAACACTGAAGCTTTCTTT
TRBV21-1	.	TRBJ2-1	.	CASSKGGASGSGVYDEQFF	TGTGCCAGCAGCAAAGGAGGTGCTAGCGGATCTGGGGTTTACGATGAGCAGTTCTTC
TRBV7-7	.	TRBJ1-1	.	CASRPLSTLEAFF	TGTGCCAGCAGGCCCCTTTCCACTCTTGAAGCTTTCTTT
TRBV29-1	TRBD2	TRBJ2-5	.	CSVEGGETQYF	TGCAGCGTTGAGGGAGGGGAGACCCAGTACTTC
TRBV7-9	.	TRBJ1-4	.	CASSFPRGTNEKLFF	TGTGCCAGCAGCTTTCCTCGGGGAACTAATGAAAAACTGTTTTTT
TRBV5-6	TRBD1	TRBJ2-2	.	CASSGQGTGELFF	TGTGCCAGCAGCGGACAGGGGACCGGGGAGCTGTTTTTT
TRBV7-9	.	TRBJ1-2	.	CASSLGVAQSYGYTF	TGTGCCAGCAGCTTAGGGGTAGCCCAGTCATATGGCTACACCTTC
TRBV6-2/TRBV6-3	.	TRBJ1-4	.	CASSPGGQPNEKLFF	TGTGCCAGCAGTCCCGGTGGGCAGCCTAATGAAAAACTGTTTTTT
TRBV20-1	.	TRBJ1-2	.	CSARDRDGYTF	TGCAGTGCTAGAGATCGAGATGGCTACACCTTC
TRBV4-2	.	TRBJ2-3	.	CASSQALASGTQYF	TGTGCCAGCAGCCAAGCACTAGCCTCCGGTACGCAGTATTTT
TRBV15	.	TRBJ2-7	.	CATSRERVSEQYF	TGTGCCACCAGCAGAGAGCGCGTATCTGAGCAGTACTTC
TRBV18	.	TRBJ1-1	.	CASSPSGGANTEAFF	TGTGCCAGCTCCCCGAGCGGGGGCGCGAACACTGAAGCTTTCTTT